This entry describes one TCR beta chain. The source of the sample is a study of blood T cell repertoires in COVID-19. About the research overall: Donors in the United States, Italy and Spain gave samples during acute or convalescent COVID-19. The cDNA or gDNA used as material had been derived from T cells, B-cell-depleted T cells, or PBMCs.

The CDR3 loop spans 16 amino acids. As originally analysed: Scientists estimated how many nucleated cells there were by amplifying reference gene primers. TCRdb keeps only in-frame clones here, not all; method: immunoSEQ multiplex PCR. V, J and clone size are those of that table, while D and trimming were read from the DNA. The sample lists around 200,000 clones, around 84% occurring once. The rearrangement uses TRBV12-1 and TRBJ2-7; TRBD1, the table's D call, lacks a check against the DNA. TRBV12-1 is annotated as a pseudogene. This clonotype was obtained from a man aged 40-55 years with active or convalescent COVID-19. Material: peripheral blood. The CDR3 loop reads CASSYQHPTGLYEQYF. The DNA of the CDR3 is TGTGCCAGCAGCTACCAACATCCTACAGGCCTCTACGAGCAGTACTTC.